One and the same sample provided the 9 T cell receptor beta chains below, sequenced in a study of a mutant IDH1 vaccine in newly diagnosed glioma (dated by TCRdb to the early 2020s). Read against the paper, the sample's time point label means: week 5, during vaccination. Every vaccine dose consisted of 300 ug of a 20-mer mutant IDH1 peptide in Montanide, administered subcutaneously together with topical imiquimod. Libraries were made using the immunoSEQ multiplex PCR assay. In TCRdb, the immuneACCESS table is reduced to in-frame sequences with V and J assigned. These tables do not hold every clone; where another copy was compared, an unresolved V gene accounts for under half, and the others remain unexplained. This sample is represented by 40,000 or so clones; around 78% of them were singletons. The ten largest clones add up to roughly 5.5% of the sample. These TCRs are of unknown antigen specificity.

The sequencing here drew on PBMCs, taken from a glioma patient whose treatment included an IDH1 peptide vaccine. These receptors came from a man aged 40-55 years with glioma.

This sequence joins TRBV7-9 and TRBJ2-7; the D gene is possibly TRBD1 (6 bases). Trimming left V 5 bases short and J 0 bases short, with 11 bases between. Germline CDR1 reads SEHNR; CDR2 reads FQNEAQ (reference sequence). This CDR3 has 14 residues. This CDR3 reads CASSGLGASYEQYF. The CDR3 DNA sequence: TGTGCCAGCAGCGGGTTGGGGGCCTCCTACGAGCAGTACTTC.

The chain links TRBV10-1 to TRBJ2-6, with D unresolved. Germline CDR1 WNHNN, CDR2 SYGVQD (reference sequence). The V and J ends lost 0 bases and 3 bases respectively, with 6 bases between them. CDR3 length: 15 residues. The CDR3 sequence is CASSESNGGANVLTF. In nucleotides, the CDR3 is TGCGCCAGCAGTGAGTCGAACGGTGGGGCCAACGTCCTGACTTTC.

The chain is built from TRBV10-2 and TRBJ2-7; D might be TRBD1 (7 bases). The V end was cut by 5 bases, the J end by 4 bases, with 18 bases between. Germline V gene data show CDR1 as WSHSY and CDR2 as SAAADI. The CDR3 is 15 residues long. CDR3 nucleotide sequence: TGCGCCAGCAGTCACGGGGGCACAGGGGATTACGAGCAGTACTTC. Amino acid sequence: CASSHGGTGDYEQYF.

The genes are TRBV12-5 and TRBJ1-2; D may be TRBD1 (5 bases). The V end lost 1 base, the J end lost 1 base, and 7 bases lay between the germline ends. The CDR3 is 14 amino acids. Germline V gives CDR1 LGHNT, CDR2 FRNRAP. The CDR3 DNA reads as TGTGCTAGTGGTTTGGGGACAATTAACTATGGCTACACCTTC. This codes for CASGLGTINYGYTF.

The V call is TRBV5-6, the J call TRBJ1-2; no firm D call. The germline V gene encodes CDR1 SGHDT and CDR2 YYEEEE. Trimming removed 0 bases from V and 4 bases from J, with 10 bases in between. The CDR3 is made up of 14 amino acids. The CDR3 DNA is TGTGCCAGCAGCTTGGGAGGGAGTTCCTATGGCTACACCTTC. Amino acid sequence: CASSLGGSSYGYTF. Full variable domain (missing parts from reference TRBV5-6 and TRBJ1-2): DAGVTQSPTHLIKTRGQQVTLRCSPKSGHDTVSWYQQALGQGPQFIFQYYEEEERQRGNFPDRFSGHQFPNYSSELNVNALLLGDSALYLCASSLGGSSYGYTFGSGTRLTVV.

The V gene is TRBV29-1, the J gene TRBJ1-5; a weak D match, TRBD1 (5 bases). Germline V CDR1 and CDR2: SQVTM, ANQGSEA. Trimming shortened V by 4 bases and J by 7 bases, and 14 bases separated the two germline ends. This CDR3 has 13 amino acids. CDR3 nucleotide sequence: TGCAGCGTTGGATTGGGGGAAGGCCAGCCCCAGCATTTT. Translation gives CSVGLGEGQPQHF.

This clone was seen a few times. V gene TRBV25-1 combines with J gene TRBJ2-6; 8 bases match TRBD1. Looked up from germline, CDR1 is MGHDK and CDR2 is SYGVNS. V gave up 5 bases and J gave up 5 bases; unmatched junction bases: 2. This CDR3 has 14 residues. The CDR3 DNA sequence: TGTGCCAGCAGTCCAGGGGGCAGGGCCAACGTCCTGACTTTC. Protein: CASSPGGRANVLTF.

V is TRBV2 and J is TRBJ1-1; maybe TRBD1 (5 bases). Trimming took off 1 base at V and 0 bases at J, with 12 bases between the two ends. The CDR3 length is 16 residues. Germline CDR1 SNHLY, CDR2 FYNNEI. The CDR3 region is CASSEEGQGMNTEAFF. The CDR3, as DNA: TGTGCCAGCAGTGAAGAAGGGCAGGGAATGAACACTGAAGCTTTCTTT.

The V gene is TRBV7-9, the J gene TRBJ1-5; D not certain. Per germline, CDR1 SEHNR and CDR2 FQNEAQ (reference sequence). The CDR3 loop spans 13 amino acids. Trimming left V 2 bases short and J 6 bases short, with 8 bases between. In DNA, the CDR3 is TGTGCCAGCAGCTTATCGGAAGGTCAGCCCCAGCATTTT. Translated, it gives CASSLSEGQPQHF.